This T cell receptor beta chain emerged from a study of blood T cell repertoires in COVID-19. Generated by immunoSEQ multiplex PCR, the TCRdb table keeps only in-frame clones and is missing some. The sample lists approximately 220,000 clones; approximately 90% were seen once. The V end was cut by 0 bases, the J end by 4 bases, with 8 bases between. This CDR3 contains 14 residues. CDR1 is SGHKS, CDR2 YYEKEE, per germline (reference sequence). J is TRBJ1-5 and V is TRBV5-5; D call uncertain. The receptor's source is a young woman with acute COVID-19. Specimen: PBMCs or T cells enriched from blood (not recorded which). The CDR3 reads CASSLDVRNQPQHF. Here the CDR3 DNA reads TGTGCCAGCAGCTTGGATGTGCGGAATCAGCCCCAGCATTTT.